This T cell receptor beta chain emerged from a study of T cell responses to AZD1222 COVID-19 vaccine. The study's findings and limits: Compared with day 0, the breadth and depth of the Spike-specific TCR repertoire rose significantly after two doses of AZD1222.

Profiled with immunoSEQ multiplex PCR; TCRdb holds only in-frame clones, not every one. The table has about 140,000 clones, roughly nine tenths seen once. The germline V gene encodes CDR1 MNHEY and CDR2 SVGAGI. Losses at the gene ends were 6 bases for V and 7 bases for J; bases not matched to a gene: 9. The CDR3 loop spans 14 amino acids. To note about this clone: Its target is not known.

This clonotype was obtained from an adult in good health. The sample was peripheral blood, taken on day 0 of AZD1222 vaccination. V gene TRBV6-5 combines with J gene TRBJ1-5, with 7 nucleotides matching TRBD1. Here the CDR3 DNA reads TGTGCCAGCAGGGACAGGTTTTTGAGCCAGCCCCAGCATTTT. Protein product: CASRDRFLSQPQHF.